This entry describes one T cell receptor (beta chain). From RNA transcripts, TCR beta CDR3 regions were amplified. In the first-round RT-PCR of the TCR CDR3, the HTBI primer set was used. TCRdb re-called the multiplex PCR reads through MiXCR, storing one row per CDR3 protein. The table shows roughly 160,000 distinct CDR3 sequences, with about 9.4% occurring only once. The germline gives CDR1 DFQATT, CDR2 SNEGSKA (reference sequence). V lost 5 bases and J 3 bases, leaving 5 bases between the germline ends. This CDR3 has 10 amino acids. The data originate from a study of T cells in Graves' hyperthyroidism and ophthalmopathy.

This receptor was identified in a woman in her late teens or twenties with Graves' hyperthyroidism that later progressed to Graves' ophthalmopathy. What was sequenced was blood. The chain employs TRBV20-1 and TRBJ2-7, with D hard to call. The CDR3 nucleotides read TGCAGTGCTCGGTACTACGAGCAGTACTTC. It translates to CSARYYEQYF.